This record concerns one TCR beta chain sequence. Some clones are missing from TCRdb's copy, which holds only in-frame ones; the method was immunoSEQ multiplex PCR. Altogether around 130,000 clones are present, roughly nine tenths being singletons, with the ten largest covering approximately 7.5%. The sample comes from a study of control samples from healthy donors and cancer patients. In germline, CDR1 is MNHEY, CDR2 SMNVEV (reference sequence). CDR3 size: 11 residues. V was pared by 3 bases and J by 7 bases, with 3 bases between. Input material: PBMCs. This sequence was found in a man in his fifties with head and neck cancer. The V and J genes are TRBV27 and TRBJ2-2; D unclear. The CDR3 is CASSFNGELFF. The CDR3 DNA is TGTGCCAGCAGTTTCAACGGGGAGCTGTTTTTT.